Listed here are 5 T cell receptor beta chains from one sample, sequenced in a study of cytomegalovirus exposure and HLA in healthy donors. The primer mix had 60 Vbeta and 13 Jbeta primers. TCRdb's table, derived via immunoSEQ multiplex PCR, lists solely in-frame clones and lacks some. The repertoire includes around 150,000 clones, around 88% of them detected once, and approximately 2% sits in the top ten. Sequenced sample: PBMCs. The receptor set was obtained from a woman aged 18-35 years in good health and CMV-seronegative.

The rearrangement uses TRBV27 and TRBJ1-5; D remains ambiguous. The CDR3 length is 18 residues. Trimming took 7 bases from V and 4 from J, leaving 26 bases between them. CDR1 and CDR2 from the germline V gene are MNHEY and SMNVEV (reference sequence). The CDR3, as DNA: TGTGCCAGCACCACCCTGGGAAGATTTACCGCGGGGAATCAGCCCCAGCATTTT. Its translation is CASTTLGRFTAGNQPQHF.

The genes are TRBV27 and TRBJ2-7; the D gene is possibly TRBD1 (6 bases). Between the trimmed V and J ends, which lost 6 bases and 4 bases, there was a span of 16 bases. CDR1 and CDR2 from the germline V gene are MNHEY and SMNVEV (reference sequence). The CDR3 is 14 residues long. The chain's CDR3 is CASSLGPTGYEQYF. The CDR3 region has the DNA TGTGCCAGCAGCCTAGGCCCCACAGGGTACGAGCAGTACTTC.

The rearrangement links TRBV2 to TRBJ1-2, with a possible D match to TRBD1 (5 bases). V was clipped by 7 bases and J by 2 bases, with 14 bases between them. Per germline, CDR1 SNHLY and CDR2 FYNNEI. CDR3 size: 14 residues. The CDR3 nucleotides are TGTGCCAGCATGTCAGGGACTCGGAACTATGGCTACACCTTC. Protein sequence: CASMSGTRNYGYTF.

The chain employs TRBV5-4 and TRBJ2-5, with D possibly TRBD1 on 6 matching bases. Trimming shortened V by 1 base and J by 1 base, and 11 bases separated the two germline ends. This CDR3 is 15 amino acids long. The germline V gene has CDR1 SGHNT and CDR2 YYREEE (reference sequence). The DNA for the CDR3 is TGTGCCAGCAGCTTGCAGGGGTCCCTCCAAGAGACCCAGTACTTC. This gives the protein CASSLQGSLQETQYF.

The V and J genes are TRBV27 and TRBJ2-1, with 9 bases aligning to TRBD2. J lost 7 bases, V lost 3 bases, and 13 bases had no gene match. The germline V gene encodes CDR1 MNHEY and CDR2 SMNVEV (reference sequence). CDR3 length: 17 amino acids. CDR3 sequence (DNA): TGTGCCAGCAGTTTTCACACTTTAGCGGGAGAGTTGAATGAGCAGTTCTTC. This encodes CASSFHTLAGELNEQFF.